This TCR beta chain was captured in a study of T cell responses to AZD1222 COVID-19 vaccine. Findings and caveats of the study: Vaccine-associated CD4 TCRs spanned spike, dominant at 160-218 and 743-854. A reported finding is that nearly half of spike-specific TCRs target unmutated variant regions.

This clone was seen more than once but under ten times. Antigen unknown. Produced via immunoSEQ multiplex PCR; TCRdb's table is partial and in-frame only. The sample shows some 99,000 clones, more than 75% of them seen only once. Per the germline V gene, CDR1 is SGHDT and CDR2 is YYEEEE. J lost 2 bases, V lost 4 bases, and 14 bases had no gene match. The CDR3 covers 18 residues. This specimen consisted of peripheral blood, obtained 28 days after the second AZD1222 dose. The receptor was isolated from an adult who received the AZD1222 COVID-19 vaccine. The V gene is TRBV5-6, the J gene TRBJ2-2; 7 nucleotides match TRBD2. CDR3 in amino acids: CASSLSFWGGINTGELFF. The CDR3 DNA sequence: TGTGCCAGCAGCCTAAGCTTCTGGGGGGGAATCAACACCGGGGAGCTGTTTTTT.